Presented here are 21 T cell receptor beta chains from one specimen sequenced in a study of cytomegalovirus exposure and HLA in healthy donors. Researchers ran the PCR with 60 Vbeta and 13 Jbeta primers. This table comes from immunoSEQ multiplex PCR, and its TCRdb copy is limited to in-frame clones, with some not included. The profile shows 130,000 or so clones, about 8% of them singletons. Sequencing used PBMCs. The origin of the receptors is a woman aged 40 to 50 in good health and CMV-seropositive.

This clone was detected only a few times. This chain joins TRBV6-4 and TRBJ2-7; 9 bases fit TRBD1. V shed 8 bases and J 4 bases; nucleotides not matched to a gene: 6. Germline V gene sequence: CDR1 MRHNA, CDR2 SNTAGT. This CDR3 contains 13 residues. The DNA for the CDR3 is TGTGCCAGCTCAGCCGACAGGGGGTACGAGCAGTACTTC. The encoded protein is CASSADRGYEQYF.

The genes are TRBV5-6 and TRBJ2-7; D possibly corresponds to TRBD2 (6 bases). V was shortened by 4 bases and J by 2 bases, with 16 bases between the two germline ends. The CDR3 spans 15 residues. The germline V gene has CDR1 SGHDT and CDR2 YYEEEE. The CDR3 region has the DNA TGTGCCAGCAGCCGGGACTTCCGAGGGGCCTACGAGCAGTACTTC. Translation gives CASSRDFRGAYEQYF.

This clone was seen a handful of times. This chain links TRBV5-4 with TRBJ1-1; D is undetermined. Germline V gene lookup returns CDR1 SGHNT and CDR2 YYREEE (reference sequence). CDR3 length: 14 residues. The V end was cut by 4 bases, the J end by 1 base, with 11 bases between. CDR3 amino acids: CASSQNLANTEAFF. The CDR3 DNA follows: TGTGCCAGCAGCCAGAATCTAGCGAACACTGAAGCTTTCTTT.

CDR3 in amino acids: CASSSDRESPLHF. The CDR3 region has the DNA TGTGCCAGCAGCTCAGACAGGGAATCACCCCTCCACTTT. The genes are TRBV7-3 and TRBJ1-6; 7 bases are a match to TRBD1. Germline lookup yields CDR1 SGHTA and CDR2 FQGTGA. V shed 4 bases, J shed 10 bases, and the junction held 4 bases outside the gene matches. CDR3 length equals 13 residues.

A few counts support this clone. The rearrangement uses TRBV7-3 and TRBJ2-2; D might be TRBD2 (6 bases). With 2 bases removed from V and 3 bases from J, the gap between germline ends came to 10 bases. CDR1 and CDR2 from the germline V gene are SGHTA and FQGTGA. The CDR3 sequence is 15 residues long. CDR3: CASSLYGGDTGELFF. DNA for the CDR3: TGTGCCAGCAGCTTATACGGGGGTGACACCGGGGAGCTGTTTTTT.

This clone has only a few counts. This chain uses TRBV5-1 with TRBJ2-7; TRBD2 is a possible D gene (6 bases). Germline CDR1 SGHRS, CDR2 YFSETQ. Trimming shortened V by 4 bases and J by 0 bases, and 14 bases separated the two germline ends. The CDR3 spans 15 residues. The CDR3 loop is CASSPGVYPSYEQYF. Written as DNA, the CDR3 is TGCGCCAGCAGCCCGGGGGTATATCCCTCCTACGAGCAGTACTTC.

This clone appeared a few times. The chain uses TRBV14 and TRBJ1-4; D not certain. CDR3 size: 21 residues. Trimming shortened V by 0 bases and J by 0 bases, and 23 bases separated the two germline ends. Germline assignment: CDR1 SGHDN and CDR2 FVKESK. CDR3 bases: TGTGCCAGCAGCCAAGATCGTGGAGGTAGGGTAGACCGTGCAACTAATGAAAAACTGTTTTTT. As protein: CASSQDRGGRVDRATNEKLFF.

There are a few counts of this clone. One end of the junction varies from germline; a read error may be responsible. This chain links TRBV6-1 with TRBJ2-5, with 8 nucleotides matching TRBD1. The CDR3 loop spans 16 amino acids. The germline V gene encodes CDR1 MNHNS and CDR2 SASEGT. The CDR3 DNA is TGTGCCAGCAGTCAAGCGTACGCAGGGGGCAGTGAGACCCAGTACTTC. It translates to CASSQAYAGGSETQYF.

Written as DNA, the CDR3 is TGCGCCAGCAGCTTGGCCACCGGGAGGGGCATCTACAATGAGCAGTTCTTC. This encodes CASSLATGRGIYNEQFF. The chain is built from TRBV5-1 and TRBJ2-1; 8 bases line up with TRBD2. Germline assignment: CDR1 SGHRS and CDR2 YFSETQ. The CDR3 is made up of 17 amino acids. V gave up 0 bases and J gave up 3 bases; unmatched junction bases: 8. Full variable domain (outside the CDR3, taken from reference TRBV5-1 and TRBJ2-1): KAGVTQTPRYLIKTRGQQVTLSCSPISGHRSVSWYQQTPGQGLQFLFEYFSETQRNKGNFPGRFSGRQFSNSRSEMNVSTLELGDSALYLCASSLATGRGIYNEQFFGPGTRLTVL.

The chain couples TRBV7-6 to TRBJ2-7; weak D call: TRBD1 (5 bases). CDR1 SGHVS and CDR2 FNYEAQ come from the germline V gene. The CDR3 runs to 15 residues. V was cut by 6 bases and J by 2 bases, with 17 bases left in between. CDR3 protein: CASSLGRGNPYEQYF. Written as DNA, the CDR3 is TGTGCCAGCAGTCTAGGTAGGGGCAACCCCTACGAGCAGTACTTC.

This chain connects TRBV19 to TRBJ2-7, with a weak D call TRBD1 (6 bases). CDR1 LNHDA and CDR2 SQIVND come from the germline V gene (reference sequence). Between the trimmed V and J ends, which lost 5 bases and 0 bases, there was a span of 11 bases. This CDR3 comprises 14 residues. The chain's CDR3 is CASSVDRNSYEQYF. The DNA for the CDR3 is TGTGCCAGTAGTGTGGACAGAAACTCCTACGAGCAGTACTTC.

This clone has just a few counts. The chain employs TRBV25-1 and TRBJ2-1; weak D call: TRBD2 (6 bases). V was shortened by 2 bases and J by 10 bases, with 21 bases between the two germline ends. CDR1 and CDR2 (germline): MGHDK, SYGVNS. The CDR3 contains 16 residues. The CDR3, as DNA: TGTGCCAGCAGTGAAGGTGGGGGACGGAGGGCGGAGGAGCAGTTCTTC. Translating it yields CASSEGGGRRAEEQFF.

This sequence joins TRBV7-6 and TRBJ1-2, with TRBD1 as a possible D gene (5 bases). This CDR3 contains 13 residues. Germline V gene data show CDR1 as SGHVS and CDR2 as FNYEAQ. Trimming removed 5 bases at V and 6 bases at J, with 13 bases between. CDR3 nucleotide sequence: TGTGCCAGCAGCCTCGGGGGGGTAGATGGCTACACCTTC. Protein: CASSLGGVDGYTF.

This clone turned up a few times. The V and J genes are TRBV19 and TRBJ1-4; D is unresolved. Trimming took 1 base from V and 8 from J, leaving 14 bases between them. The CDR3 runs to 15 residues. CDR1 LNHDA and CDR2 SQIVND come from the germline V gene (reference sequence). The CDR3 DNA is TGTGCCAGTAGTATAGTCCGGGGTTCCAGGGAAAAACTGTTTTTT. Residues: CASSIVRGSREKLFF.

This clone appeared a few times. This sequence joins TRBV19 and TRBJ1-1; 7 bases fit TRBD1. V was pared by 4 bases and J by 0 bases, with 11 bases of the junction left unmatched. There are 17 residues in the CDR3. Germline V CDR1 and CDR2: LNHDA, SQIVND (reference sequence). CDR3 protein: CASSRLGTASLNTEAFF. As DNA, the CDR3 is TGTGCCAGTAGTAGACTAGGGACAGCTAGCCTGAACACTGAAGCTTTCTTT.

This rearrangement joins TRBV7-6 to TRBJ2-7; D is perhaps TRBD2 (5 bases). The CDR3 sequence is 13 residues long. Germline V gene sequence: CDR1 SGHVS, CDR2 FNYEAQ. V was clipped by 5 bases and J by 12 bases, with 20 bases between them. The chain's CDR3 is CASSPPTGSGPYF. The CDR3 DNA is TGTGCCAGCAGCCCTCCAACGGGGTCAGGACCGTACTTC.

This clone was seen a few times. As DNA, the CDR3 is TGTGCCAGCAGCCCCGACAGGGTAGGGGAGCAGTACTTC. Its translation: CASSPDRVGEQYF. The chain carries TRBV7-6 and TRBJ2-7; 7 bases match TRBD1. V gave up 5 bases and J gave up 7 bases; unmatched junction bases: 8. Per the germline V gene, CDR1 is SGHVS and CDR2 is FNYEAQ. This CDR3 comprises 13 residues. The full variable domain, its missing parts supplied by reference TRBV7-6 and TRBJ2-7, is GAGVSQSPRYKVTKRGQDVALRCDPISGHVSLYWYRQALGQGPEFLTYFNYEAQQDKSGLPNDRFSAERPEGSISTLTIQRTEQRDSAMYRCASSPDRVGEQYFGPGTRLTVT.

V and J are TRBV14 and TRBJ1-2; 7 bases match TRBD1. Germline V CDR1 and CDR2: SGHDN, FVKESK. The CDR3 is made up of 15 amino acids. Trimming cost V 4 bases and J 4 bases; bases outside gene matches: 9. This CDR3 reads CASSRGTAHTYGYTF. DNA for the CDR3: TGTGCCAGCAGCCGAGGGACAGCTCATACCTATGGCTACACCTTC.

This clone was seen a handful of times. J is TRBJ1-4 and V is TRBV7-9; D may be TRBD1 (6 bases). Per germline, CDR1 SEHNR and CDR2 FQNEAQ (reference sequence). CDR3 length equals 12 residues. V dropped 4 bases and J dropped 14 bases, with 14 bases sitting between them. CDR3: CASSSGGQRLFF. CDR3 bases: TGTGCCAGCAGCTCGGGGGGACAACGGCTGTTTTTT.

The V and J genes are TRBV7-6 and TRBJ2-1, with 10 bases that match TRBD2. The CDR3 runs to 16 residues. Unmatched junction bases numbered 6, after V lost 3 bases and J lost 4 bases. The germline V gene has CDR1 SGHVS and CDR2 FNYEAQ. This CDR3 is CASSFTRLAGYNEQFF. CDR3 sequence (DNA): TGTGCCAGCAGCTTTACGCGACTAGCGGGTTACAATGAGCAGTTCTTC.

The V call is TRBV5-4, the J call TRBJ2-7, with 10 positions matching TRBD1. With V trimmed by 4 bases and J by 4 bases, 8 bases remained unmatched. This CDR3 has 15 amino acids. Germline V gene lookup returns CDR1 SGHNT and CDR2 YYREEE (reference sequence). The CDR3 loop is CASSPPGTGDYEQYF. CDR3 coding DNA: TGTGCCAGCAGCCCACCCGGGACAGGGGATTACGAGCAGTACTTC.